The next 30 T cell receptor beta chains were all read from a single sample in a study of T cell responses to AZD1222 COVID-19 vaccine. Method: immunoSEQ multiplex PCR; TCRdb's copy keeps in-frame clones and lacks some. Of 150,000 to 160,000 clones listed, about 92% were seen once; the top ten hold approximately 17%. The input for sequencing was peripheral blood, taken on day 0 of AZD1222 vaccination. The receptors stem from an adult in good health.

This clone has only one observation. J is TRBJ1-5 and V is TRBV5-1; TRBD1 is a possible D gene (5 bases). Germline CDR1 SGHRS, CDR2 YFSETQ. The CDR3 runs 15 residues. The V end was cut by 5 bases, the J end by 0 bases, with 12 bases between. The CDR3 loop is CASRRDSYSNQPQHF. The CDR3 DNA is TGCGCCAGCAGACGCGACAGCTATAGCAATCAGCCCCAGCATTTT.

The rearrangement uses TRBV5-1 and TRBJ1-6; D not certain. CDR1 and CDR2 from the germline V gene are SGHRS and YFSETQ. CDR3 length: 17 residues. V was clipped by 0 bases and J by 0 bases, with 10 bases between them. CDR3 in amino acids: CASSLGNTSSYNSPLHF. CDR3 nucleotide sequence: TGCGCCAGCAGCTTGGGAAACACGAGCTCCTATAATTCACCCCTCCACTTT.

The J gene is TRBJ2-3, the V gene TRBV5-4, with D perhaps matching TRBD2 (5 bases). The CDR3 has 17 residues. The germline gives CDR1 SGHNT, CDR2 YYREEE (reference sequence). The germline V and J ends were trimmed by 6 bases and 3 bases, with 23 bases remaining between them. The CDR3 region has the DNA TGTGCCAGCACCCGAGCCCCCGGAGGAAGGTTGACAGATACGCAGTATTTT. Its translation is CASTRAPGGRLTDTQYF. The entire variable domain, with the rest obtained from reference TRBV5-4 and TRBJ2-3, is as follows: ETGVTQSPTHLIKTRGQQVTLRCSSQSGHNTVSWYQQALGQGPQFIFQYYREEENGRGNFPPRFSGLQFPNYSSELNVNALELDDSALYLCASTRAPGGRLTDTQYFGPGTRLTVL.

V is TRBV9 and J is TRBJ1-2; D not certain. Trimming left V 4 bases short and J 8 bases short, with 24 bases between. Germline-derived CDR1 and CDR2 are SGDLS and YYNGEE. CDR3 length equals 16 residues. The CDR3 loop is CASSPRQGPYLGGYTF. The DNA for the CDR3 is TGTGCCAGCAGCCCAAGGCAAGGCCCTTACCTCGGCGGCTACACCTTC. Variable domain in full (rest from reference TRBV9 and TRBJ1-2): DSGVTQTPKHLITATGQRVTLRCSPRSGDLSVYWYQQSLDQGLQFLIQYYNGEERAKGNILERFSAQQFPDLHSELNLSSLELGDSALYFCASSPRQGPYLGGYTFGSGTRLTVV.

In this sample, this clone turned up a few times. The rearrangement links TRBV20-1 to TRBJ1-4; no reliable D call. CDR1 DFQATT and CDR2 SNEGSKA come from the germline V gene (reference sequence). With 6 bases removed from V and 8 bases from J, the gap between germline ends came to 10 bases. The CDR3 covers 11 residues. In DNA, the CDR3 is TGCAGTGCACACCCTGGCGAAAAACTGTTTTTT. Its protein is CSAHPGEKLFF.

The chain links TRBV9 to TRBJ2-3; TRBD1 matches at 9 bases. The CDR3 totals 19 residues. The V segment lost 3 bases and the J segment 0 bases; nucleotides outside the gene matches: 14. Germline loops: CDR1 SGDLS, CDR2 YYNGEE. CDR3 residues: CASSGVGQGTPFSTDTQYF. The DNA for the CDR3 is TGTGCCAGCAGCGGGGTTGGACAGGGGACCCCCTTTAGCACAGATACGCAGTATTTT.

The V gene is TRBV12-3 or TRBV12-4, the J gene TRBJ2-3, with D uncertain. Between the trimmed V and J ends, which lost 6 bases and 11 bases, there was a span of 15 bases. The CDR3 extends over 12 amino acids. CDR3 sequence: CASSPVGWVQYF. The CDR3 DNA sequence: TGTGCCAGCAGCCCCGTAGGGTGGGTGCAGTATTTT.

The CDR3 DNA reads as TGTGCCAGCAGTCCAACCGGGACAGGTGACTATCAGCCCCAGCATTTT. Its translation is CASSPTGTGDYQPQHF. J is TRBJ1-5 and V is TRBV25-1, with TRBD1 identical over 8 bases. V trimming: 5 bases; J trimming: 5 bases; junction bases outside the gene matches: 11. Germline V lookup: CDR1 MGHDK, CDR2 SYGVNS. The CDR3 sequence is 16 residues long.

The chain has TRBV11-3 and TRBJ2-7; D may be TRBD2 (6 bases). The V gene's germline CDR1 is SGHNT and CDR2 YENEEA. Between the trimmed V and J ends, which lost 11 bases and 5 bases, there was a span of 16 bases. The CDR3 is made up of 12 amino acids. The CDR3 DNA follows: TGTGCCTCCAAACCCGGGGGAGACGAGCAGTACTTC. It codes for CASKPGGDEQYF.

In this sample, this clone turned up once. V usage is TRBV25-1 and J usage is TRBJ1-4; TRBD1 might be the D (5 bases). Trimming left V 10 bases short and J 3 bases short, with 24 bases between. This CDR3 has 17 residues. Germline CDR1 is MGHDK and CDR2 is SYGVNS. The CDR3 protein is CATQPRLGEAANEKLFF. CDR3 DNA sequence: TGTGCCACCCAGCCAAGGTTGGGGGAGGCCGCTAATGAAAAACTGTTTTTT.

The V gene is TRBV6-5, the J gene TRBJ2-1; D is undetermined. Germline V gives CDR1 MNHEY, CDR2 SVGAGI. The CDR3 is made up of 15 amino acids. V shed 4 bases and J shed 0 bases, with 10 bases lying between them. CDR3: CASSWVPSSYNEQFF. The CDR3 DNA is TGTGCCAGCAGTTGGGTACCGAGCTCCTACAATGAGCAGTTCTTC.

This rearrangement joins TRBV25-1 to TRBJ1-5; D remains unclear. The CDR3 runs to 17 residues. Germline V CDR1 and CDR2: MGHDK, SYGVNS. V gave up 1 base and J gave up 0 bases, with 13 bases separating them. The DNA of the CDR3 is TGTGCCAGCAGTGAATTGAGCAGGATAGATAGCAATCAGCCCCAGCATTTT. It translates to CASSELSRIDSNQPQHF.

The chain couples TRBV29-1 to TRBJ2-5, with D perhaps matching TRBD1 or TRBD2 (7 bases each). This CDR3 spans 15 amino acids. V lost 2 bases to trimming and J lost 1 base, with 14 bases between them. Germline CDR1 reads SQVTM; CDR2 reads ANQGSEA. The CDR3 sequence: CSVEREGQPQETQYF. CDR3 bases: TGCAGCGTTGAAAGGGAGGGACAGCCCCAAGAGACCCAGTACTTC.

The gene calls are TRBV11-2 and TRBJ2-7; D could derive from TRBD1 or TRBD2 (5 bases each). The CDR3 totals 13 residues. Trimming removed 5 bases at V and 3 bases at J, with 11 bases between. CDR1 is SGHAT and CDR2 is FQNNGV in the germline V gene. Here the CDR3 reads CASSPGTLYEQYF. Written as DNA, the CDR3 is TGTGCCAGCAGCCCAGGGACGCTCTACGAGCAGTACTTC.

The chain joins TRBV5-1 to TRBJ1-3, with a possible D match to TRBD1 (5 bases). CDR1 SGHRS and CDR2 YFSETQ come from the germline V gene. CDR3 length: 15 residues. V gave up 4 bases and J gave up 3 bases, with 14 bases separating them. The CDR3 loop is CASSGTGNSGNTIYF. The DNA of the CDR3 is TGCGCCAGCAGCGGGACGGGGAATAGTGGAAACACCATATATTTT.

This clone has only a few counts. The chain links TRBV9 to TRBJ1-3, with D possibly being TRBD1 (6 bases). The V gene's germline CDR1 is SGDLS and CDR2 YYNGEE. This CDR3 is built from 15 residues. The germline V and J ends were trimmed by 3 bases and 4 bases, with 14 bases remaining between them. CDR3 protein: CASSAQGFGGNTIYF. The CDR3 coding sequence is TGTGCCAGCAGCGCTCAGGGGTTCGGAGGAAACACCATATATTTT.

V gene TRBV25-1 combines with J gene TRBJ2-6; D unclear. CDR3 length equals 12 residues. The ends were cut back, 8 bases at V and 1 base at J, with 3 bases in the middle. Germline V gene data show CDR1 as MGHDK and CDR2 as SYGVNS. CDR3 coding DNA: TGTGCCAGCCGTTCTGGGGCCAACGTCCTGACTTTC. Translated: CASRSGANVLTF.

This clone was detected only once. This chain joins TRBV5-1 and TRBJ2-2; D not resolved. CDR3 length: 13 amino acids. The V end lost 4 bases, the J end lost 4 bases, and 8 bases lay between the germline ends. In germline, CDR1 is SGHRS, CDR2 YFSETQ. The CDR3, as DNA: TGCGCCAGCAGCCTAGGGATCACCGGGGAGCTGTTTTTT. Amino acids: CASSLGITGELFF.

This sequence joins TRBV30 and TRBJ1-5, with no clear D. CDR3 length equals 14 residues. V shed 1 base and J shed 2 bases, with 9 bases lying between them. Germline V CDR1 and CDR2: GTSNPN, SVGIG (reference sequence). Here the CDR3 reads CAWSARRGNQPQHF. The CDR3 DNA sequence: TGTGCCTGGAGTGCCAGAAGGGGCAATCAGCCCCAGCATTTT.

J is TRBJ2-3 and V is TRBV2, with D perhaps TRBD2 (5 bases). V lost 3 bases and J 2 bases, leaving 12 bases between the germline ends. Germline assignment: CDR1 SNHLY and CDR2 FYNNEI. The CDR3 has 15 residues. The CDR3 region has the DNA TGTGCCAGCAGTGATAGTGGACTTAACACAGATACGCAGTATTTT. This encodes CASSDSGLNTDTQYF.

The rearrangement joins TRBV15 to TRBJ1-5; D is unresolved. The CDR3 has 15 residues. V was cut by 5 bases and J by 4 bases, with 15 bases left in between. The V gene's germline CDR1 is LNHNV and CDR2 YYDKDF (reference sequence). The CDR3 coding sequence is TGTGCCACCAGCCCCGGTAGACACCCGAATCAGCCCCAGCATTTT. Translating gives CATSPGRHPNQPQHF.

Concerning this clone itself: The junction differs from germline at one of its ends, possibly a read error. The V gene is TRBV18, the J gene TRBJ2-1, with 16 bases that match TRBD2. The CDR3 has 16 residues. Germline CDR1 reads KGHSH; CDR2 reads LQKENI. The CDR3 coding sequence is TGTGCCAGCTCACCACAACCGGGACTAGCGGGAGGGCCTGCCATCTTC. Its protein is CASSPQPGLAGGPAIF.

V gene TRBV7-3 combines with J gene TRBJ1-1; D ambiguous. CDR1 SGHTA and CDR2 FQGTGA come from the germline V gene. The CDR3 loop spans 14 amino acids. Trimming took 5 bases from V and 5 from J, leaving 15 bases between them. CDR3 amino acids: CASSPGTSRTEAFF. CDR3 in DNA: TGTGCCAGCAGCCCCGGCACGTCGAGGACTGAAGCTTTCTTT.

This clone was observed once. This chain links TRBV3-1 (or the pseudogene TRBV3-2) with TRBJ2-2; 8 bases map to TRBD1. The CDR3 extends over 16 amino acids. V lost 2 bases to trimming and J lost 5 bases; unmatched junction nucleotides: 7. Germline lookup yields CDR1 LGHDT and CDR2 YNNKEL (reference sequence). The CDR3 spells CASSQTQGVGTGELFF. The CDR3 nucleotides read TGTGCCAGCAGCCAAACACAGGGGGTCGGAACCGGGGAGCTGTTTTTT.

CDR3 sequence (DNA): TGTGCCAGCAGCCCTTCTCCCGGGGGTGGGGGCTACACCTTC. Translating it yields CASSPSPGGGGYTF. The chain is built from TRBV7-3 and TRBJ1-2; tentatively, D is TRBD1 (5 bases). CDR1 and CDR2 (germline): SGHTA, FQGTGA. This CDR3 spans 14 amino acids. V shed 5 bases and J shed 8 bases, with 18 bases lying between them.

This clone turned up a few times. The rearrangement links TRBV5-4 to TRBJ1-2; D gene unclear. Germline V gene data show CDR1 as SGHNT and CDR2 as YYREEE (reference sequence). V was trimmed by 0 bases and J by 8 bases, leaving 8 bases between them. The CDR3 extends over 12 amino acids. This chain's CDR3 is CASSLDGGGYTF. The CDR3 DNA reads TGTGCCAGCAGCTTGGACGGAGGGGGCTACACCTTC.

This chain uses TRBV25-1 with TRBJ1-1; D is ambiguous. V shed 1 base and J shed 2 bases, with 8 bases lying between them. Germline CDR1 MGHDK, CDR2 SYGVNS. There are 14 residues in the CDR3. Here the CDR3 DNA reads TGTGCCAGCAGTGAATGGAGGCCTAACACTGAAGCTTTCTTT. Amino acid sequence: CASSEWRPNTEAFF.

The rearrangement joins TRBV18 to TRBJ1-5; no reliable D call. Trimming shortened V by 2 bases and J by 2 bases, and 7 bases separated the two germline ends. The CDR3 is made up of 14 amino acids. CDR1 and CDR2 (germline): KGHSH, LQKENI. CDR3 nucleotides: TGTGCCAGCTCACCAGACACTGGCAATCAGCCCCAGCATTTT. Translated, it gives CASSPDTGNQPQHF.

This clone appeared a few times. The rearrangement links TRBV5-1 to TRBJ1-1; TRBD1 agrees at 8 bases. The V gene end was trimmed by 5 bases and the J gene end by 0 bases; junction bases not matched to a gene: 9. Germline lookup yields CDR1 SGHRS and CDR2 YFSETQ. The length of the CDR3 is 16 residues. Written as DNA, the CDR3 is TGCGCCAGCAGTTCTAACCGGGACAGGATGAACACTGAAGCTTTCTTT. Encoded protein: CASSSNRDRMNTEAFF. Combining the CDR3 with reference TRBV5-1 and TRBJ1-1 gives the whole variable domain KAGVTQTPRYLIKTRGQQVTLSCSPISGHRSVSWYQQTPGQGLQFLFEYFSETQRNKGNFPGRFSGRQFSNSRSEMNVSTLELGDSALYLCASSSNRDRMNTEAFFGQGTRLTVV.

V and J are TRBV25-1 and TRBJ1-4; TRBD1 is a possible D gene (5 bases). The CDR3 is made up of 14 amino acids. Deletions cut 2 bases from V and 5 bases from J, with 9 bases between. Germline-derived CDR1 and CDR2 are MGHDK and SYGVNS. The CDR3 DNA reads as TGTGCCAGCAGTGAAGGGGGGTTCAATGAAAAACTGTTTTTT. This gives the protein CASSEGGFNEKLFF.